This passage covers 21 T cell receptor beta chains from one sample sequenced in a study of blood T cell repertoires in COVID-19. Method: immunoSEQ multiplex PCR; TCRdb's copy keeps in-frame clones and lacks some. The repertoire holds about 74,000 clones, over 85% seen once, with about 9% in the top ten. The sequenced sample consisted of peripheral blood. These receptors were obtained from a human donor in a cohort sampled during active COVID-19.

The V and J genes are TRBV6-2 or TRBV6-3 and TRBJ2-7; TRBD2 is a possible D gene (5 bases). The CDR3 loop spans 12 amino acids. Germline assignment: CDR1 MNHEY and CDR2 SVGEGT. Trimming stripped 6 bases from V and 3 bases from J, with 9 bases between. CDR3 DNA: TGTGCCAGCAGCCAGGACTTCTACGAGCAGTACTTC. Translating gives CASSQDFYEQYF.

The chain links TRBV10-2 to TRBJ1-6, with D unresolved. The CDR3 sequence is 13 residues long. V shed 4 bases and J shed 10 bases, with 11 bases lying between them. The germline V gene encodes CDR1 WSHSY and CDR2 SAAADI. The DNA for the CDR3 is TGCGCCAGCAGTGGGAAGGGAGGATCACCCCTCCACTTT. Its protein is CASSGKGGSPLHF.

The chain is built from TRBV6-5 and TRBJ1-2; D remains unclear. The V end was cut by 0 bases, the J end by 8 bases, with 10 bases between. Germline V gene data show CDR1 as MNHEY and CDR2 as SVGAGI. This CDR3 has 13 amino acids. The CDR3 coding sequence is TGTGCCAGCAGTTACTCGAGAGGGATCGGCTACACCTTC. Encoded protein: CASSYSRGIGYTF.

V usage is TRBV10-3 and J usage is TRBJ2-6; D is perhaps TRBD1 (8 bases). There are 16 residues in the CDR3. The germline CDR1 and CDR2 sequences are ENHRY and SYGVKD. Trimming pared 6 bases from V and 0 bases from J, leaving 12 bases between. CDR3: CAIRTGEGSGANVLTF. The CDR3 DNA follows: TGTGCCATCAGGACAGGGGAGGGCTCTGGGGCCAACGTCCTGACTTTC.

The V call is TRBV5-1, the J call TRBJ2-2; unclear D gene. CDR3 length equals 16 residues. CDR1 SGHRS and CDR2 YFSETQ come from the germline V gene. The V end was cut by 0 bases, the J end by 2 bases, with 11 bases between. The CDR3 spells CASSLDSRTNTGELFF. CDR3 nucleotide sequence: TGCGCCAGCAGCTTGGATTCAAGAACAAACACCGGGGAGCTGTTTTTT. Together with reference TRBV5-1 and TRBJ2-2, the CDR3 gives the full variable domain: KAGVTQTPRYLIKTRGQQVTLSCSPISGHRSVSWYQQTPGQGLQFLFEYFSETQRNKGNFPGRFSGRQFSNSRSEMNVSTLELGDSALYLCASSLDSRTNTGELFFGEGSRLTVL.

DNA for the CDR3: TGTGCCAGCAGTTACTCGCGGAGGGGAGCAACTAATGAAAAACTGTTTTTT. Translation gives CASSYSRRGATNEKLFF. The chain uses TRBV6-2 or TRBV6-3 and TRBJ1-4, with D possibly TRBD1 on 5 matching bases. The length of the CDR3 is 17 residues. The V end lost 0 bases, the J end lost 0 bases, and 11 bases lay between the germline ends. Germline CDR1 and CDR2: MNHEY and SVGEGT.

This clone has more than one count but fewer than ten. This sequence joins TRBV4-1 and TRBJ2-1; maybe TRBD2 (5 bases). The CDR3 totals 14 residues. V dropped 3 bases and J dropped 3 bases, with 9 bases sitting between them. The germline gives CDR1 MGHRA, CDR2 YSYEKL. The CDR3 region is CASSHLTSYNEQFF. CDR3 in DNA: TGCGCCAGCAGCCATCTCACTAGCTACAATGAGCAGTTCTTC.

This CDR3 is CASSTGTGYYEQYF. For the CDR3, the DNA is TGTGCCAGTAGTACCGGGACAGGGTATTACGAGCAGTACTTC. The chain uses TRBV19 and TRBJ2-7; 9 nucleotides match TRBD1. The CDR3 has 14 residues. V lost 4 bases and J lost 4; bases outside the gene matches: 5. Per the germline V gene, CDR1 is LNHDA and CDR2 is SQIVND (reference sequence).

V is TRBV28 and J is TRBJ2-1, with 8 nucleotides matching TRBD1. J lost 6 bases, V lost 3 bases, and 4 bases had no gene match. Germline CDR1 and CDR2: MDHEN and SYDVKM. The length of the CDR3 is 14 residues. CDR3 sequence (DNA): TGTGCCAGCAGTTTCCAGGGGGCGCGCAATGAGCAGTTCTTC. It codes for CASSFQGARNEQFF.

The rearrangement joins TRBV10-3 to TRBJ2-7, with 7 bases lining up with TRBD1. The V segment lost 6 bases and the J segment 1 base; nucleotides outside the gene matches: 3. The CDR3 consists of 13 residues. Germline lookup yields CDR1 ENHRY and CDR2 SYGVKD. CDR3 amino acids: CAIRTGDSYEQYF. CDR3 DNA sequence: TGTGCCATCAGAACAGGGGATTCCTACGAGCAGTACTTC.

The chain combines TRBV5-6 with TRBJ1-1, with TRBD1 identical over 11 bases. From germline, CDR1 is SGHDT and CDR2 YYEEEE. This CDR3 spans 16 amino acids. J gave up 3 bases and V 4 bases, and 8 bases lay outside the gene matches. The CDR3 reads CASSIRTGGAYTEAFF. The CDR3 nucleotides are TGTGCCAGCAGCATTCGGACAGGGGGCGCTTACACTGAAGCTTTCTTT.

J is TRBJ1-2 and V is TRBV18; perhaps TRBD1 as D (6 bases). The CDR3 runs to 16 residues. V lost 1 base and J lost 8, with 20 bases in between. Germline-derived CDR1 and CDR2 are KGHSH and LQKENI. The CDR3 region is CASSPRAGAREMGYTF. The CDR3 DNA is TGTGCCAGCTCACCACGTGCGGGGGCCCGGGAGATGGGCTACACCTTC.

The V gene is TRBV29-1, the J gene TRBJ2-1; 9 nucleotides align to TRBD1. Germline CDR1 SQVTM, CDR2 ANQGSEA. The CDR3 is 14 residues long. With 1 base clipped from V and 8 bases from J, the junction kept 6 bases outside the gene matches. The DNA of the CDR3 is TGCAGCGTTGAAGCACAGGGGGCGCCCCATGAGCAGTTCTTC. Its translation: CSVEAQGAPHEQFF.

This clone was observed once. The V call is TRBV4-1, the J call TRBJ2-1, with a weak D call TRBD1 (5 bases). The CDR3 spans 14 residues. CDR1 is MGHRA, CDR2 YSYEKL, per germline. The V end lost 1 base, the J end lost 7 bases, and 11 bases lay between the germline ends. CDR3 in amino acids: CASSQAFPGNEQFF. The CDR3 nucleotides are TGCGCCAGCAGCCAAGCCTTCCCAGGGAATGAGCAGTTCTTC.

The CDR3 reads CATSRVAGADEKLFF. The CDR3 nucleotides are TGTGCCACCAGCAGAGTAGCAGGGGCGGATGAAAAACTGTTTTTT. The chain couples TRBV15 to TRBJ1-4; maybe TRBD1 (6 bases). The germline CDR1 and CDR2 sequences are LNHNV and YYDKDF (reference sequence). The ends were cut back, 1 base at V and 6 bases at J, with 12 bases in the middle. The CDR3 runs 15 residues.

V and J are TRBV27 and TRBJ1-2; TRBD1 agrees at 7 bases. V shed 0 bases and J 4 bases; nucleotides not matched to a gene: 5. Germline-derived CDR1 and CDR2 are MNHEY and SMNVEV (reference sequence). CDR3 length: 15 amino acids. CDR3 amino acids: CASSLSEGGLYGYTF. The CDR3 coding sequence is TGTGCCAGCAGTTTATCGGAAGGGGGCCTCTATGGCTACACCTTC.

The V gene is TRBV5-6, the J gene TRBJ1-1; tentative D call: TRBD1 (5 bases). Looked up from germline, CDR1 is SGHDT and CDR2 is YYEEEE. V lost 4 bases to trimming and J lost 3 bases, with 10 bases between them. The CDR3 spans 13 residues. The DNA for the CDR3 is TGTGCCAGCAGCGCCGGGGGGGACACTGAAGCTTTCTTT. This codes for CASSAGGDTEAFF.

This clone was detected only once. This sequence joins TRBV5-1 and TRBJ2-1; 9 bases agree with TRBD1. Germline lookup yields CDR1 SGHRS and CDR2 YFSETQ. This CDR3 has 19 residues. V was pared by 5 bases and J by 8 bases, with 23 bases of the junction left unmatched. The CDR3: CASRRGITFGTGRSHEQFF. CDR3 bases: TGCGCCAGCAGACGGGGGATCACGTTCGGGACAGGGAGATCCCATGAGCAGTTCTTC.

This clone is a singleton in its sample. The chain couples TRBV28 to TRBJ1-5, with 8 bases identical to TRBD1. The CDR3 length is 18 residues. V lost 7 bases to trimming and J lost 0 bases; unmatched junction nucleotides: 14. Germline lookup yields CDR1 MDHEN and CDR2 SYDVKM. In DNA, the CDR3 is TGTGCCAGCAAACTCCTCCGGGACAGGAAGGATAGCAATCAGCCCCAGCATTTT. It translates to CASKLLRDRKDSNQPQHF.

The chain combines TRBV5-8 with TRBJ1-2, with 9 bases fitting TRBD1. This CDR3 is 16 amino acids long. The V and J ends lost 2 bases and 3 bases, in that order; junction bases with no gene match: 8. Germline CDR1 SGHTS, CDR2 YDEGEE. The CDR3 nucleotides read TGTGCCAGCAGCTTAACCGGGACAGGGCAGCACTATGGCTACACCTTC. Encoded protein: CASSLTGTGQHYGYTF.

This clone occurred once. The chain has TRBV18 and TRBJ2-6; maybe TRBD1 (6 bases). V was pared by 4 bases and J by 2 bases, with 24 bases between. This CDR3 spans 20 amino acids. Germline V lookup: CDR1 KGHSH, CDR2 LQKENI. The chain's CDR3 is CASSLPTGTILDTGANVLTF. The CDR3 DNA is TGTGCCAGCTCACTCCCAACCGGGACAATCTTGGACACTGGGGCCAACGTCCTGACTTTC.